This passage covers 28 T cell receptor beta chains from one sample sequenced in a study of preoperative IRX-2 immunotherapy in early breast cancer. Treatment meaning: preoperative locoregional IRX-2 cytokine immunotherapy. The method was immunoSEQ multiplex PCR; TCRdb's version includes in-frame clones alone and lacks a portion of them. In the table there are under 35,000 clones, over 75% of which are singletons. Sampling took place from a patient treated with IRX-2 immunotherapy. All receptors derive from a human donor with breast cancer.

V and J are TRBV7-6 and TRBJ2-1, with D tentatively TRBD1 (5 bases). The germline CDR1 and CDR2 sequences are SGHVS and FNYEAQ. The CDR3 is 16 amino acids. The V and J ends lost 3 bases and 0 bases respectively, with 12 bases between them. The chain's CDR3 is CASSFGPDSSYNEQFF. CDR3 in DNA: TGTGCCAGCAGCTTCGGACCAGACAGCTCCTACAATGAGCAGTTCTTC.

The J gene is TRBJ1-1, the V gene TRBV5-1; the D gene is possibly TRBD1 (6 bases). Trimming stripped 4 bases from V and 1 base from J, with 20 bases between. Germline-derived CDR1 and CDR2 are SGHRS and YFSETQ. CDR3 length: 17 residues. This chain's CDR3 is CASSPGVPGGQNTEAFF. CDR3 DNA sequence: TGCGCCAGCAGCCCGGGGGTACCGGGGGGACAGAACACTGAAGCTTTCTTT.

V is TRBV11-3 and J is TRBJ1-6; D call uncertain. CDR3 size: 16 residues. Per germline, CDR1 SGHNT and CDR2 YENEEA. Trimming shortened V by 2 bases and J by 7 bases, and 15 bases separated the two germline ends. This CDR3 reads CASSLSGITQNSPLHF. The CDR3 bases are TGTGCCAGCAGCTTATCAGGAATCACTCAGAATTCACCCCTCCACTTT.

The J gene is TRBJ2-1, the V gene TRBV6-8, with 16 bases aligning to TRBD2. V lost 10 bases to trimming and J lost 5 bases; unmatched junction nucleotides: 5. The CDR3 totals 15 residues. From germline, CDR1 is MNHGY and CDR2 SAAAGT. The CDR3 loop is CAIRGLAGGNNEQFF. CDR3 DNA: TGTGCCATCAGGGGACTAGCGGGAGGGAACAATGAGCAGTTCTTC.

The rearrangement links TRBV11-3 to TRBJ2-5; the D call may be TRBD1 or TRBD2 (6 bases each). This CDR3 has 15 amino acids. The germline CDR1 and CDR2 sequences are SGHNT and YENEEA. V lost 5 bases and J lost 3, with 16 bases in between. The CDR3 DNA follows: TGTGCCAGCAGCCGTAGGGGGGACTCCGAAGAGACCCAGTACTTC. This encodes CASSRRGDSEETQYF. The full variable domain, its missing parts supplied by reference TRBV11-3 and TRBJ2-5, is EAGVVQSPRYKIIEKKQPVAFWCNPISGHNTLYWYLQNLGQGPELLIRYENEEAVDDSQLPKDRFSAERLKGVDSTLKIQPAELGDSAVYLCASSRRGDSEETQYFGPGTRLLVL.

Written as DNA, the CDR3 is TGTGCCATCAGTGAGTTAAGCACCGGGGAGCTGTTTTTT. This encodes CAISELSTGELFF. The chain carries TRBV10-3 and TRBJ2-2; D not resolved. Germline assignment: CDR1 ENHRY and CDR2 SYGVKD. The CDR3 consists of 13 residues. V was shortened by 1 base and J by 4 bases, with 4 bases between the two germline ends.

V usage is TRBV6-8 and J usage is TRBJ1-1, with 9 bases aligning to TRBD1. Trimming cost V 10 bases and J 3 bases; bases outside gene matches: 6. The germline V gene encodes CDR1 MNHGY and CDR2 SAAAGT. This CDR3 is 13 amino acids long. This chain's CDR3 is CAIRRDRDTEAFF. CDR3 nucleotide sequence: TGTGCCATCAGGAGGGACAGGGACACTGAAGCTTTCTTT.

J is TRBJ1-5 and V is TRBV18; D is undetermined. The CDR3 extends over 13 amino acids. From germline, CDR1 is KGHSH and CDR2 LQKENI. V was trimmed by 3 bases and J by 4 bases, leaving 7 bases between them. For the CDR3, the DNA is TGTGCCAGCTCACCGACAAGGAATCAGCCCCAGCATTTT. Its protein is CASSPTRNQPQHF.

The chain carries TRBV11-3 and TRBJ1-5; D gene ambiguous. The CDR3 extends over 15 amino acids. Trimming cost V 1 base and J 6 bases, with 13 bases left between them. Per the germline V gene, CDR1 is SGHNT and CDR2 is YENEEA. The CDR3 bases are TGTGCCAGCAGCTTAGGTACCCGGGAGAGTCAGCCCCAGCATTTT. Residues: CASSLGTRESQPQHF.

The chain couples TRBV4-1 to TRBJ1-5, with a weak D call TRBD1 (5 bases). The CDR3 is 14 amino acids. The V end lost 1 base, the J end lost 5 bases, and 9 bases lay between the germline ends. The germline CDR1 and CDR2 sequences are MGHRA and YSYEKL. The CDR3 spells CASSQGRGYQPQHF. The DNA of the CDR3 is TGCGCCAGCAGCCAAGGGCGGGGGTATCAGCCCCAGCATTTT.

V gene TRBV12-2 combines with J gene TRBJ2-1; TRBD2 is the table's D call, not checked against the DNA. TRBV12-2 is annotated as a pseudogene. CDR3 length: 14 residues. The CDR3 loop is CATSLRRAGNEQFF. The CDR3, as DNA: TGTGCCACCTCATTGAGGCGAGCGGGCAATGAGCAGTTCTTC.

This rearrangement joins TRBV19 to TRBJ2-1; D gene uncertain. This CDR3 is 13 amino acids long. The V end was cut by 8 bases, the J end by 4 bases, with 12 bases between. CDR1 and CDR2 (germline): LNHDA, SQIVND (reference sequence). The CDR3 bases are TGTGCCAGTCAAGAAGCAGTTTACAATGAGCAGTTCTTC. Its protein product is CASQEAVYNEQFF.

The chain couples TRBV18 to TRBJ2-3; 10 nucleotides agree with TRBD2. Germline CDR1 is KGHSH and CDR2 is LQKENI. V trimming: 2 bases; J trimming: 0 bases; junction bases outside the gene matches: 8. This CDR3 contains 18 residues. This chain's CDR3 is CASSPAQREGTSTDTQYF. CDR3 nucleotide sequence: TGTGCCAGCTCACCAGCCCAGCGGGAGGGCACCAGCACAGATACGCAGTATTTT.

The CDR3 DNA reads TGTGCCAGCAGTTACTCCCTAGGACGGAAGAACACTGAAGCTTTCTTT. Translated: CASSYSLGRKNTEAFF. The V call is TRBV6-8, the J call TRBJ1-1, with D unresolved. The CDR3 consists of 16 residues. CDR1 MNHGY and CDR2 SAAAGT come from the germline V gene. Deletions cut 0 bases from V and 1 base from J, with 12 bases between.

The J gene is TRBJ2-7, the V gene TRBV6-4; no firm D call. From germline, CDR1 is MRHNA and CDR2 SNTAGT. The CDR3 sequence is 11 residues long. Trimming removed 6 bases from V and 2 bases from J, with 5 bases in between. The CDR3 coding sequence is TGTGCCAGCAGAATTGCCTACGAGCAGTACTTC. Encoded protein: CASRIAYEQYF.

This chain joins TRBV5-1 and TRBJ2-5; TRBD2 matches 10 bases. Germline CDR1 SGHRS, CDR2 YFSETQ. There are 15 residues in the CDR3. The V segment lost 4 bases and the J segment 6 bases; nucleotides outside the gene matches: 9. The CDR3 DNA reads as TGCGCCAGCAGCATCGGACTAGCGGAGATTCAGACCCAGTACTTC. This translates into CASSIGLAEIQTQYF.

This clone was seen only once. The J gene is TRBJ2-2, the V gene TRBV6-7; 11 bases match TRBD2. TRBV6-7 is known as an ORF, though its function is uncertain. J lost 6 bases, V lost 2 bases, and 8 bases had no gene match. CDR3 length: 17 residues. CDR3 in amino acids: CASSYSSGRAGSGELFF. The CDR3 DNA sequence: TGTGCCAGCAGTTACAGTAGCGGGAGGGCCGGGTCCGGGGAGCTGTTTTTT.

The chain joins TRBV7-8 to TRBJ2-2; D unresolved. V gave up 4 bases and J gave up 0 bases, with 15 bases separating them. CDR1 and CDR2 from the germline V gene are SGHVS and FQNEAQ. This CDR3 has 17 residues. The CDR3 spells CASSSLGQPSNTGELFF. For the CDR3, the DNA is TGTGCCAGCAGCTCCCTCGGTCAGCCTTCGAACACCGGGGAGCTGTTTTTT.

J is TRBJ1-2 and V is TRBV29-1; D unclear. The germline CDR1 and CDR2 sequences are SQVTM and ANQGSEA. The V end was cut by 0 bases, the J end by 2 bases, with 7 bases between. The CDR3 loop spans 13 amino acids. The CDR3 sequence: CSVEDLKNYGYTF. CDR3 nucleotides: TGCAGCGTTGAAGATTTAAAGAACTATGGCTACACCTTC.

The chain links TRBV5-1 to TRBJ1-3, with 8 nucleotides matching TRBD1. The germline V gene has CDR1 SGHRS and CDR2 YFSETQ. The CDR3 is 18 amino acids. V gave up 0 bases and J gave up 4 bases; unmatched junction bases: 12. The CDR3 DNA reads TGCGCCAGCAGCTTGGAAGTCCTGAGGCAGGGGGCAGGAAACACCATATATTTT. This codes for CASSLEVLRQGAGNTIYF.

J is TRBJ1-2 and V is TRBV18; unclear D gene. Germline loops: CDR1 KGHSH, CDR2 LQKENI. The germline V and J ends were trimmed by 1 base and 6 bases, with 12 bases remaining between them. The CDR3 totals 14 residues. CDR3 sequence (DNA): TGTGCCAGCTCACCACAGCCGGGCGGCGATGGCTACACCTTC. Translation: CASSPQPGGDGYTF.

The chain links TRBV11-3 to TRBJ1-4; D remains ambiguous. The CDR3 consists of 17 residues. The germline V gene has CDR1 SGHNT and CDR2 YENEEA. V was pared by 4 bases and J by 7 bases, with 22 bases between. The CDR3 region is CASSSSPSGAFGEKLFF. The DNA for the CDR3 is TGTGCCAGCAGCTCATCCCCTTCCGGTGCATTTGGTGAAAAACTGTTTTTT.

The rearrangement uses TRBV7-6 and TRBJ2-3; D gene ambiguous. CDR3 length: 14 residues. Germline assignment: CDR1 SGHVS and CDR2 FNYEAQ. V was pared by 3 bases and J by 5 bases, with 12 bases between. DNA for the CDR3: TGTGCCAGCAGCTTGTCGTCCCACGGAGATACGCAGTATTTT. As protein: CASSLSSHGDTQYF.

This clone was seen more than once but under ten times. V usage is TRBV11-3 and J usage is TRBJ2-2, with D possibly called TRBD1 or TRBD2 (6 bases each). Germline lookup yields CDR1 SGHNT and CDR2 YENEEA. This CDR3 is built from 14 residues. Trimming removed 3 bases from V and 6 bases from J, with 11 bases in between. CDR3 DNA: TGTGCCAGCAGCTTTATGAGGGGGGCCGGGGAGCTGTTTTTT. Translating it yields CASSFMRGAGELFF.

This sequence joins TRBV14 and TRBJ2-3; TRBD2 matches at 7 bases. The germline V gene encodes CDR1 SGHDN and CDR2 FVKESK. The V and J ends lost 6 bases and 3 bases, in that order; junction bases with no gene match: 6. The CDR3 has 14 amino acids. The CDR3 DNA sequence: TGTGCCAGCAGATCCCAGGGAGGGACAGATACGCAGTATTTT. It translates to CASRSQGGTDTQYF.

In this sample, this clone turned up once. The rearrangement joins TRBV23-1 to TRBJ1-2, with TRBD1 matching over 8 bases. TRBV23-1 qualifies as an ORF whose function is uncertain. V was pared by 6 bases and J by 3 bases, with 3 bases of the junction left unmatched. The CDR3 covers 13 residues. CDR3 protein: CASSLDRDYGYTF. DNA for the CDR3: TGCGCCAGCAGCTTGGACAGGGACTATGGCTACACCTTC.

V is TRBV6-8 and J is TRBJ1-5, with a tentative D call TRBD1 (5 bases). V was clipped by 0 bases and J by 5 bases, with 11 bases between them. CDR3 length: 15 residues. Germline-derived CDR1 and CDR2 are MNHGY and SAAAGT. In DNA form, the CDR3 reads TGTGCCAGCAGTTACTCGAGAGAGGGGCATCAGCCCCAGCATTTT. Translating it yields CASSYSREGHQPQHF.

CDR3 nucleotides: TGTGCCAGCAGCTTAGTGGGGGGGGCGGAGGAGACCCAGTACTTC. Translation gives CASSLVGGAEETQYF. The chain combines TRBV11-3 with TRBJ2-5; D is perhaps TRBD2 (7 bases). The ends were cut back, 1 base at V and 5 bases at J, with 14 bases in the middle. The CDR3 spans 15 residues. Germline V gene data show CDR1 as SGHNT and CDR2 as YENEEA.